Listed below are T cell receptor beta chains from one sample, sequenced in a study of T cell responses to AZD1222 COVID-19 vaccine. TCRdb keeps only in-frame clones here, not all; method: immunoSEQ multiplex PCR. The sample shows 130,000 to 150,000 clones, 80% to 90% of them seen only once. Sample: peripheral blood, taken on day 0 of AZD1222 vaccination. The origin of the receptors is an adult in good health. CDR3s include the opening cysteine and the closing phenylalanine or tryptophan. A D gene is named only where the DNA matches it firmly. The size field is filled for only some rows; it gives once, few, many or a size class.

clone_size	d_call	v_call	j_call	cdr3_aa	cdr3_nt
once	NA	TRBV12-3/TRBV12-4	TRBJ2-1	CASNSRRNEQFF	TGTGCCAGCAATTCACGGAGGAATGAGCAGTTCTTC
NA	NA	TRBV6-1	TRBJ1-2	CASSEALGGMSTF	TGTGCCAGCAGTGAAGCGCTTGGGGGGATGAGCACCTTC
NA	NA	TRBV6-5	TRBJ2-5	CATRGLGFQETQYF	TGTGCCACCCGGGGGTTAGGTTTCCAAGAGACCCAGTACTTC
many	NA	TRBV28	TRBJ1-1	CASNDRRQAFF	TGTGCCAGCAATGATAGGCGGCAAGCTTTCTTT
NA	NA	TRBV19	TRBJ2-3	CASSIGISSTDTQYF	TGTGCCAGTAGTATCGGTATCTCGAGCACAGATACGCAGTATTTT
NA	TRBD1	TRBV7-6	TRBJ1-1	CASSKDRERAAFF	TGTGCCAGCAGCAAAGACAGGGAAAGGGCAGCTTTCTTT
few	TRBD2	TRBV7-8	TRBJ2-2	CASSLAGGSSGELFF	TGTGCCAGCAGCTTAGCGGGGGGGAGTTCCGGGGAGCTGTTTTTT
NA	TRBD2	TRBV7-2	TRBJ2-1	CASRGGLAGGSTYNEQFF	TGTGCCAGCAGAGGAGGACTAGCGGGGGGCTCGACCTACAATGAGCAGTTCTTC
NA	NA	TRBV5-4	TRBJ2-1	CASSLLNEQFF	TGTGCCAGCAGCTTGCTCAATGAGCAGTTCTTC
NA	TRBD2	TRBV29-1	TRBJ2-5	CSAPGAGGPYTETQYF	TGCAGCGCCCCGGGGGCGGGAGGACCATATACCGAGACCCAGTACTTC
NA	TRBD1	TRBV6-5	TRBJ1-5	CASRKTGDSNQPQHF	TGTGCCAGCAGAAAAACAGGGGATAGCAATCAGCCCCAGCATTTT
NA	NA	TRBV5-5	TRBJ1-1	CASSSRGGERAFF	TGTGCCAGCAGCTCAAGGGGTGGGGAACGGGCTTTCTTT
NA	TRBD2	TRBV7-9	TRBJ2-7	CASSSGLAGAHEQYF	TGTGCCAGCAGCTCAGGACTAGCGGGAGCCCACGAGCAGTACTTC
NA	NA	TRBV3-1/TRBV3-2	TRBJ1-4	CASSHRSGPLRFF	TGTGCCAGCAGCCATAGATCGGGACCCCTTAGGTTTTTT
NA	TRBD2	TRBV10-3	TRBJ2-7	CAIGGGPHEQYF	TGTGCCATCGGGGGGGGACCCCACGAGCAGTACTTC
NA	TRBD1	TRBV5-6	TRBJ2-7	CASSPRDRGASYEQYF	TGTGCCAGCTCCCCCCGGGACAGGGGGGCCTCCTACGAGCAGTACTTC